These 14 T cell receptor beta chains were all obtained from the same sample, sequenced in a study of blood T cell repertoires in COVID-19. Profiling relied on immunoSEQ multiplex PCR, and the TCRdb table lists in-frame clones only, not all of them. This sample has some 140,000 clones, with 60% to 85% found just once. The specimen sequenced was peripheral blood. All receptors derive from a man of 80 years or more with acute or convalescent COVID-19.

This clone was picked up one time. The chain carries TRBV6-6 and TRBJ2-5, with 7 bases fitting TRBD1. This CDR3 has 17 amino acids. Trimming removed 6 bases from V and 3 bases from J; junction bases left unmatched: 16. From germline, CDR1 is MNHNY and CDR2 SVGAGI (reference sequence). The CDR3 sequence: CASSRTALGGVKETQYF. In DNA, the CDR3 is TGTGCCAGCAGCCGAACCGCGTTAGGGGGCGTTAAAGAGACCCAGTACTTC.

The J gene is TRBJ1-3, the V gene TRBV10-3, with 7 bases aligning to TRBD1. V dropped 6 bases and J dropped 4; count of bases not matched to a gene: 12. The germline gives CDR1 ENHRY, CDR2 SYGVKD. This CDR3 region has 16 residues. CDR3 sequence reads: CAIRGDSNRLGNTIYF. The CDR3 nucleotides are TGTGCCATCAGGGGGGACAGTAATCGGTTGGGAAACACCATATATTTT.

V and J are TRBV7-8 and TRBJ2-1; TRBD1 agrees at 7 bases. This CDR3 has 13 amino acids. Trimming cost V 5 bases and J 7 bases; bases outside gene matches: 5. Per the germline V gene, CDR1 is SGHVS and CDR2 is FQNEAQ. The CDR3 bases are TGTGCCAGCAGCCGCGCCAGGGGGAATGAGCAGTTCTTC. Amino acids: CASSRARGNEQFF.

The rearrangement links TRBV4-2 to TRBJ2-7; D might be TRBD1 (6 bases). Looked up from germline, CDR1 is LGHNA and CDR2 is YNFKEQ. The germline V and J ends were trimmed by 0 bases and 3 bases, with 15 bases remaining between them. The CDR3 has 16 amino acids. CDR3 region: CASSQEGRGRSYEQYF. In DNA form, the CDR3 reads TGTGCCAGCAGCCAAGAGGGCAGGGGAAGGAGCTACGAGCAGTACTTC.

The table lists this clone with a count of one. This sequence joins TRBV11-3 and TRBJ2-1; 8 bases match TRBD1. The junction had 5 bases not matched to a gene; V was cut back by 1 base and J by 6 bases. The CDR3 sequence is 15 residues long. In germline, CDR1 is SGHNT, CDR2 YENEEA. The CDR3 protein is CASSLGDRSVNEQFF. The CDR3, as DNA: TGTGCCAGCAGCTTAGGGGACAGGTCGGTCAATGAGCAGTTCTTC.

The chain joins TRBV19 to TRBJ1-5, with D maybe TRBD1 (6 bases). CDR1 is LNHDA, CDR2 SQIVND, per germline (reference sequence). Deletions cut 7 bases from V and 7 bases from J, with 17 bases between. This CDR3 has 14 amino acids. The DNA of the CDR3 is TGTGCCAGTAACAGCGGGGGGGCTGGGCAGCCCCAGCATTTT. Protein product: CASNSGGAGQPQHF.

There are many counts of this clone. This chain connects TRBV6-5 to TRBJ2-3, with D unresolved. Germline CDR1 reads MNHEY; CDR2 reads SVGAGI. Trimming stripped 0 bases from V and 5 bases from J, with 9 bases between. This CDR3 has 14 amino acids. The CDR3 sequence is CASSYSPLLDTQYF. In nucleotides, the CDR3 is TGTGCCAGCAGTTACTCGCCACTCCTAGATACGCAGTATTTT.

In its sample, this clone was seen once. The genes are TRBV6-5 and TRBJ2-7; D perhaps matches TRBD1 (6 bases). This CDR3 has 14 residues. CDR1 and CDR2 (germline): MNHEY, SVGAGI. Trimming stripped 2 bases from V and 4 bases from J, with 12 bases between. The CDR3 DNA reads as TGTGCCAGCAGTTACGCGCAGGGGCTATACGAGCAGTACTTC. It specifies CASSYAQGLYEQYF.

This clone was recorded once. The V and J genes are TRBV6-6 and TRBJ2-2; D gene ambiguous. CDR3 length: 13 amino acids. Germline lookup yields CDR1 MNHNY and CDR2 SVGAGI (reference sequence). Trimming pared 5 bases from V and 4 bases from J, leaving 8 bases between. CDR3 residues: CASSPPGTGELFF. Written as DNA, the CDR3 is TGTGCCAGCAGTCCCCCGGGCACCGGGGAGCTGTTTTTT.

This clone appeared a single time. The gene calls are TRBV5-4 and TRBJ2-2, with D possibly TRBD1 on 6 matching bases. There are 15 residues in the CDR3. Germline V lookup: CDR1 SGHNT, CDR2 YYREEE (reference sequence). V was clipped by 4 bases and J by 5 bases, with 15 bases between them. The CDR3 bases are TGTGCCAGCAGCAACCGCCGGACAGCTACCGGGGAGCTGTTTTTT. Translating gives CASSNRRTATGELFF.

This chain connects TRBV28 to TRBJ1-2; TRBD1 matches at 12 bases. Trimming cost V 8 bases and J 6 bases; bases outside gene matches: 7. The germline V gene encodes CDR1 MDHEN and CDR2 SYDVKM. The CDR3 contains 14 residues. CDR3 DNA sequence: TGTGCCAGCCGAAGAAGGGACAGGGGGCATGGCTACACCTTC. This encodes CASRRRDRGHGYTF.

This clone appeared a single time. J is TRBJ1-3 and V is TRBV6-5; D not resolved. The CDR3 sequence is 10 residues long. V lost 11 bases and J 7 bases, leaving 9 bases between the germline ends. The germline V gene encodes CDR1 MNHEY and CDR2 SVGAGI. CDR3 region: CAAVGNTIYF. Written as DNA, the CDR3 is TGTGCCGCCGTCGGGAACACCATATATTTT.

This chain uses TRBV7-9 with TRBJ1-4; 7 nucleotides agree with TRBD1. V shed 4 bases and J 0 bases; nucleotides not matched to a gene: 11. Germline CDR1 and CDR2: SEHNR and FQNEAQ (reference sequence). There are 18 residues in the CDR3. DNA of the CDR3: TGTGCCAGCAGCTCCATGAGTCCCGGGACAGCAACTAATGAAAAACTGTTTTTT. Protein product: CASSSMSPGTATNEKLFF.

The J gene is TRBJ2-1, the V gene TRBV7-9; tentative D call: TRBD1 (6 bases). Germline CDR1 is SEHNR and CDR2 is FQNEAQ (reference sequence). The CDR3 has 13 residues. V was cut by 2 bases and J by 9 bases, with 11 bases left in between. The DNA for the CDR3 is TGTGCCAGCAGCTTAACAGGGTTGAGTGAGCAGTTCTTC. Its translation is CASSLTGLSEQFF.